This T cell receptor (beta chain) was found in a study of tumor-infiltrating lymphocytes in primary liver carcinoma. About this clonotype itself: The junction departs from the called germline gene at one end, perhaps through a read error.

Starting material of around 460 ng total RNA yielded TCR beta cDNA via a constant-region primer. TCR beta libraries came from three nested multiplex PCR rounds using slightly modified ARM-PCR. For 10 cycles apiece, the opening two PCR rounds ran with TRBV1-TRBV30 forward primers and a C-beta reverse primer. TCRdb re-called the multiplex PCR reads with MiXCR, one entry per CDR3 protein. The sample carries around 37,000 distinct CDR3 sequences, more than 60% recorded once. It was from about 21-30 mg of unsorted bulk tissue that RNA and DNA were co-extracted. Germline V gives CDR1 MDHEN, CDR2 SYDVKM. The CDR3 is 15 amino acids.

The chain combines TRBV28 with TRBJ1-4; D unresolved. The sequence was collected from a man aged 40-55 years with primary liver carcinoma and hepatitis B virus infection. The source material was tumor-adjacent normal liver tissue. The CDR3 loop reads CASSLYGVPVERLFF. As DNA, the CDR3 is TGTGCCAGCAGTTTGTACGGGGTGCCGGTTGAAAGACTGTTTTTT.